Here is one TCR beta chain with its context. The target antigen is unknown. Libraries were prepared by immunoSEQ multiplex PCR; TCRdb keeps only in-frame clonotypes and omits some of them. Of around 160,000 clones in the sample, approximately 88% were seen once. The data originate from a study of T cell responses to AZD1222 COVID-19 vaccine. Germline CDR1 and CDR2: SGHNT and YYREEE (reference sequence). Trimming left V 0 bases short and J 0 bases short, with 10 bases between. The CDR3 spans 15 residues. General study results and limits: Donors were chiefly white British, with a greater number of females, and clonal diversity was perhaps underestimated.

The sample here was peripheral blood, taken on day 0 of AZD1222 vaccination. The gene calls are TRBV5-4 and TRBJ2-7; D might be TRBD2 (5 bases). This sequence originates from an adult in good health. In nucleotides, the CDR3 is TGTGCCAGCAGCTTGGATCCGGGGAGCTCCTACGAGCAGTACTTC. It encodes CASSLDPGSSYEQYF.